This entry lists 22 T cell receptor beta chains sequenced from one sample in a study of T cell responses to AZD1222 COVID-19 vaccine. Assay: immunoSEQ multiplex PCR; the TCRdb copy retains only in-frame clones and omits some. The sample consists of around 140,000 clones, roughly 90% of them appearing once. This sample comprised peripheral blood, obtained on day 0 of AZD1222 vaccination. Every receptor here comes from an adult in good health.

This clone came up once. The genes are TRBV9 and TRBJ1-2; D remains ambiguous. Germline loops: CDR1 SGDLS, CDR2 YYNGEE. The CDR3 loop spans 12 amino acids. Trimming left V 0 bases short and J 3 bases short, with 3 bases between. CDR3 DNA sequence: TGTGCCAGCAGCGTAGGGGACTATGGCTACACCTTC. Translation gives CASSVGDYGYTF. The whole variable domain, remainder taken from reference TRBV9 and TRBJ1-2, is DSGVTQTPKHLITATGQRVTLRCSPRSGDLSVYWYQQSLDQGLQFLIQYYNGEERAKGNILERFSAQQFPDLHSELNLSSLELGDSALYFCASSVGDYGYTFGSGTRLTVV.

The J gene is TRBJ2-2, the V gene TRBV24-1; the match to TRBD1 covers 7 bases. V was clipped by 3 bases and J by 10 bases; unmatched bases: 7. The CDR3 sequence is 14 residues long. Germline V gene sequence: CDR1 KGHDR, CDR2 SFDVKD. The CDR3 reads CATSDKQGLPELFF. The CDR3 coding sequence is TGTGCCACCAGTGATAAACAGGGGCTCCCGGAGCTGTTTTTT.

This clone was recorded a few times. J is TRBJ2-7 and V is TRBV5-8; no firm D call. The germline V gene encodes CDR1 SGHTS and CDR2 YDEGEE. The V end lost 0 bases, the J end lost 5 bases, and 3 bases lay between the germline ends. This CDR3 has 11 residues. CDR3 DNA sequence: TGTGCCAGCAGCTTGGAGGACGAGCAGTACTTC. This gives the protein CASSLEDEQYF.

The CDR3 protein is CASSLVGTPGQGFSGANVLTF. The CDR3 bases are TGTGCCAGCAGCTTAGTTGGGACACCGGGACAGGGCTTTTCTGGGGCCAACGTCCTGACTTTC. The gene calls are TRBV7-8 and TRBJ2-6, with TRBD1 matching over 9 bases. Germline CDR1 and CDR2: SGHVS and FQNEAQ. The CDR3 extends over 21 amino acids. V shed 1 base, J shed 1 base, and the junction held 14 bases outside the gene matches.

This clone is a singleton in its sample. The chain combines TRBV6-4 with TRBJ2-2; 7 nucleotides line up with TRBD1. CDR1 MRHNA and CDR2 SNTAGT come from the germline V gene. V was clipped by 0 bases and J by 5 bases; unmatched bases: 12. This CDR3 comprises 18 residues. The CDR3 loop reads CASSDSSLSRGSTGELFF. The CDR3 nucleotides read TGTGCCAGCAGTGACTCGAGTCTGAGCAGGGGGTCAACCGGGGAGCTGTTTTTT.

The genes are TRBV19 and TRBJ1-1; 9 bases map to TRBD1. V lost 6 bases and J lost 6; bases outside the gene matches: 8. Germline CDR1 LNHDA, CDR2 SQIVND (reference sequence). The CDR3 is 14 amino acids. In nucleotides, the CDR3 is TGTGCCAGTAGCCTGACAGGGGGAAGAGCTGAAGCTTTCTTT. It specifies CASSLTGGRAEAFF.

The rearrangement uses TRBV6-6 and TRBJ1-3, with 7 bases matching TRBD1. CDR1 is MNHNY and CDR2 is SVGAGI in the germline V gene (reference sequence). Trimming at V came to 8 bases and at J to 0 bases, leaving 1 base not matched to a gene. The CDR3 sequence is 13 residues long. As DNA, the CDR3 is TGTGCCAGCCGGGACAGCTCTGGAAACACCATATATTTT. It translates to CASRDSSGNTIYF.

The gene calls are TRBV7-2 and TRBJ2-5, with 10 bases that match TRBD1. Germline CDR1 and CDR2: SGHTA and FQGNSA. The length of the CDR3 is 14 residues. The junction had 3 bases not matched to a gene; V was cut back by 4 bases and J by 4 bases. CDR3 in DNA: TGTGCCAGCAGCTGGACAGGGGGAGGAGAGACCCAGTACTTC. Amino acid sequence: CASSWTGGGETQYF.

V is TRBV19 and J is TRBJ1-4, with D possibly TRBD1 on 5 matching bases. V lost 3 bases to trimming and J lost 0 bases, with 5 bases between them. Germline V gives CDR1 LNHDA, CDR2 SQIVND (reference sequence). This CDR3 region has 14 residues. As DNA, the CDR3 is TGTGCCAGTAGTATGACAGCAACTAATGAAAAACTGTTTTTT. Residues: CASSMTATNEKLFF.

This chain connects TRBV5-4 to TRBJ2-3, with D hard to call. Between the trimmed V and J ends, which lost 3 bases and 1 base, there was a span of 9 bases. Looked up from germline, CDR1 is SGHNT and CDR2 is YYREEE (reference sequence). The CDR3 runs to 14 residues. CDR3: CASSSNPGTDTQYF. The CDR3 bases are TGTGCCAGCAGCTCCAACCCTGGCACAGATACGCAGTATTTT.

The V call is TRBV7-2, the J call TRBJ2-3; TRBD2 is a possible D gene (5 bases). Trimming cost V 5 bases and J 9 bases, with 18 bases left between them. Germline CDR1 SGHTA, CDR2 FQGNSA. The CDR3 is 14 amino acids. CDR3 bases: TGTGCCAGCAGCCCCCCAACCGGGCCGGGGACGCAGTATTTT. Its translation: CASSPPTGPGTQYF.

This clone was seen a single time. CDR3 in amino acids: CASSEQSRDEQFF. The CDR3 DNA reads as TGTGCCAGTAGCGAACAATCGAGGGATGAGCAGTTCTTC. The chain recombines TRBV19 with TRBJ2-1, with a possible D match to TRBD2 (5 bases). V was clipped by 6 bases and J by 8 bases, with 14 bases between them. Germline V CDR1 and CDR2: LNHDA, SQIVND (reference sequence). This CDR3 has 13 residues.

This sequence joins TRBV19 and TRBJ2-1, with TRBD2 matching over 13 bases. Germline V lookup: CDR1 LNHDA, CDR2 SQIVND (reference sequence). The CDR3 spans 19 residues. V shed 5 bases, J shed 0 bases, and the junction held 10 bases outside the gene matches. Written as DNA, the CDR3 is TGTGCCAGTAGTGAACCGGGACTAGCGGGGTTAAGCTCCTACAATGAGCAGTTCTTC. Protein sequence: CASSEPGLAGLSSYNEQFF.

This chain uses TRBV7-9 with TRBJ1-3; D may be TRBD1 (5 bases). Trimming removed 7 bases at V and 4 bases at J, with 11 bases between. The CDR3 is 13 residues long. Per germline, CDR1 SEHNR and CDR2 FQNEAQ (reference sequence). As DNA, the CDR3 is TGTGCCAGCAAGGGGCCTAACGGAAACACCATATATTTT. Its translation is CASKGPNGNTIYF.

The CDR3 is CAWSRGDAYNSPLHF. In DNA, the CDR3 is TGTGCCTGGAGTCGGGGGGATGCCTATAATTCACCCCTCCACTTT. The chain couples TRBV30 to TRBJ1-6; possibly TRBD1 for D (5 bases). Trimming left V 2 bases short and J 2 bases short, with 10 bases between. The CDR3 extends over 15 amino acids. Germline V gene sequence: CDR1 GTSNPN, CDR2 SVGIG (reference sequence).

The chain carries TRBV7-8 and TRBJ1-1; D call uncertain. The CDR3 sequence is 15 residues long. Between the trimmed V and J ends, which lost 4 bases and 0 bases, there was a span of 12 bases. Germline loops: CDR1 SGHVS, CDR2 FQNEAQ. CDR3 sequence reads: CASSSEVTMNTEAFF. CDR3 DNA: TGTGCCAGCAGCTCCGAAGTTACCATGAACACTGAAGCTTTCTTT.

The chain couples TRBV6-2 or TRBV6-3 to TRBJ2-2; 11 bases line up with TRBD2. CDR1 MNHEY and CDR2 SVGEGT come from the germline V gene. The V and J ends lost 5 bases and 8 bases, in that order; junction bases with no gene match: 4. The CDR3 is 14 residues long. CDR3 nucleotide sequence: TGTGCCAGCAGTGCGCGACTAGCGGGGGGGGAGCTGTTTTTT. Translating it yields CASSARLAGGELFF.

Only one count was recorded for this clone. The chain is built from TRBV7-2 and TRBJ1-4, with D perhaps matching TRBD1 (6 bases). CDR3 length: 14 amino acids. Germline values: CDR1 SGHTA, CDR2 FQGNSA. Trimming removed 5 bases from V and 8 bases from J, with 15 bases in between. The CDR3 sequence: CASSQPGGGEKLFF. The CDR3 coding sequence is TGTGCCAGCAGCCAACCGGGAGGGGGGGAAAAACTGTTTTTT.

This chain connects TRBV19 to TRBJ1-2; 7 bases are shared with TRBD1. Germline trimming cut 8 bases from V and 2 bases from J; bases unmatched to any gene: 14. From germline, CDR1 is LNHDA and CDR2 SQIVND (reference sequence). CDR3 length equals 16 residues. Here the CDR3 reads CASARTGPLSNYGYTF. The CDR3, as DNA: TGTGCCAGTGCTCGGACAGGACCTCTATCAAACTATGGCTACACCTTC.

The gene calls are TRBV7-3 and TRBJ2-2; TRBD2 matches at 7 bases. Trimming cost V 2 bases and J 1 base; bases outside gene matches: 4. The CDR3 is 16 amino acids. Germline V CDR1 and CDR2: SGHTA, FQGTGA. The DNA of the CDR3 is TGTGCCAGCAGCTTACTTCCTAGCGGGAACACCGGGGAGCTGTTTTTT. It codes for CASSLLPSGNTGELFF.

The genes are TRBV4-1 and TRBJ2-3, with 8 positions matching TRBD2. The CDR3 sequence is 17 residues long. V lost 0 bases to trimming and J lost 4 bases; unmatched junction nucleotides: 9. Germline lookup yields CDR1 MGHRA and CDR2 YSYEKL. The DNA of the CDR3 is TGCGCCAGCAGCCAAGATTCAAGCGGGGGATTATCAGATACGCAGTATTTT. Protein product: CASSQDSSGGLSDTQYF.

The V gene is TRBV5-5, the J gene TRBJ2-7; D is ambiguous. This CDR3 is built from 14 residues. Germline V gene data show CDR1 as SGHKS and CDR2 as YYEKEE (reference sequence). V lost 7 bases and J 7 bases, leaving 21 bases between the germline ends. DNA for the CDR3: TGTGCCAGCGCATTAGGACCTATAAGTGGTGAGCAGTACTTC. Its translation: CASALGPISGEQYF. Using reference TRBV5-5 and TRBJ2-7 for the parts outside the CDR3, the full variable domain is DAGVTQSPTHLIKTRGQQVTLRCSPISGHKSVSWYQQVLGQGPQFIFQYYEKEERGRGNFPDRFSARQFPNYSSELNVNALLLGDSALYLCASALGPISGEQYFGPGTRLTVT.